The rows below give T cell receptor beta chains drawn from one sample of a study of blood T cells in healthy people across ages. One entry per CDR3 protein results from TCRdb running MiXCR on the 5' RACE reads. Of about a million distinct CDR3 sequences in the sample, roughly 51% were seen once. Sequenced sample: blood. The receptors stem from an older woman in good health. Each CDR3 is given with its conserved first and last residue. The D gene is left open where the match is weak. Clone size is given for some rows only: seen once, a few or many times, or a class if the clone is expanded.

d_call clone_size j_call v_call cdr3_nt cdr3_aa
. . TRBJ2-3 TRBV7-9 TGTGCCAGCAGCCCGGCAGGCTCCAGCACAGATACGCAGTATTTT CASSPAGSSTDTQYF
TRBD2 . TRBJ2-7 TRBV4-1 TGCGCCAGCAGCCACCTAGCGGGAGGACCCTACGAGCAGTACTTC CASSHLAGGPYEQYF
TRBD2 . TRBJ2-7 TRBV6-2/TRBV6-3 TGTGCCAGCAGGACCGCAGCGGGAGCCCCCTTCAACGAGCAGTACTTC CASRTAAGAPFNEQYF
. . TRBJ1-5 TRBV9 TGTGCCAGCAGCGGAGGGGATGGGCAGCCCCAGCATTTT CASSGGDGQPQHF
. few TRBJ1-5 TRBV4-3 TGCGCCAGCAGCCAAGGGGTCGGACAATTCAATCAGCCCCAGCATTTT CASSQGVGQFNQPQHF
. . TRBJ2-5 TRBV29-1 TGCAGCGTTGAAGCAGAATCCAGAGAGACCCAGTACTTC CSVEAESRETQYF
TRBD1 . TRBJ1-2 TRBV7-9 TGTGCCAGCAGCCGCTTGGGACAGGGGGCAGATGGCTACACCTTC CASSRLGQGADGYTF
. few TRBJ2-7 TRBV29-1 TGCAGCGTAGGTACAACGGGCTCCTACGAGCAGTACTTC CSVGTTGSYEQYF
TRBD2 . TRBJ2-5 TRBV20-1 TGCAGTGCTATAAGCGGGAGAGCCCAAGAGACCCAGTACTTC CSAISGRAQETQYF
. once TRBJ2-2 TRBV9 TGTGCCAGCAGCGTAGCGGCTCTGATGAACACCGGGGAGCTGTTTTTT CASSVAALMNTGELFF
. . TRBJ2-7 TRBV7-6 TGTGCCAGCAGCCCCCGACTACTAAATGACTACGAGCAGTACTTC CASSPRLLNDYEQYF
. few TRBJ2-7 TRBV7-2 TGTGCCAGCAACACAGGGTTGGGATCCTACGAGCAGTACTTC CASNTGLGSYEQYF
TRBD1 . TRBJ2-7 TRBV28 TGTGCCAGCAGTGTCCGGGACAGGGGCGAGCAGTACTTC CASSVRDRGEQYF
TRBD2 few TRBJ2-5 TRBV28 TGTGCCACTGGGAGGGTTTTAGCGGGAGATATAGAGACCCAGTACTTC CATGRVLAGDIETQYF
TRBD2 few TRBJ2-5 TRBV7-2 TGTGCCAGCAGCTTAGGAAATAGCGGGGGACAAGAGACCCAGTACTTC CASSLGNSGGQETQYF
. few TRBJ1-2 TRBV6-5 TGTGCCAGCAGTTACTCGATCGGGGGAGAAGCTGGCTACACCTTC CASSYSIGGEAGYTF
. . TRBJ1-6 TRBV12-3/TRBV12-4 TGTGCCAGCAGTTTAACCGGACGGGGGAATTCACCCCTCCACTTT CASSLTGRGNSPLHF
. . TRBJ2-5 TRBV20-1 TGCAGTGTAGGACAGGACGGGGGGGAGCAGTACTTC CSVGQDGGEQYF
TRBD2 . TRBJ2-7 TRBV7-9 TGTGCCAGCAGCTTAGTGACTAGCCTCATCCACGAGCAGTACTTC CASSLVTSLIHEQYF
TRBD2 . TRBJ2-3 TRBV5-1 TGCGCCAGCAGCCCGAGCGGGAGCCCCACAGATACGCAGTATTTT CASSPSGSPTDTQYF
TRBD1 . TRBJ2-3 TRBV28 TGTGCCGGCGGGACCGGGACAGGGCCCCCAGATACGCAGTATTTT CAGGTGTGPPDTQYF
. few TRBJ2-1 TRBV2 TGTGCCAGCACCCGAAGCCAGTACACAAATGAGCAGTTCTTC CASTRSQYTNEQFF
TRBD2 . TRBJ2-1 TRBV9 TGTGCCAGCAGCGTAGCCCTAGCGGGAGGATCCTACAATGAGCAGTTCTTC CASSVALAGGSYNEQFF